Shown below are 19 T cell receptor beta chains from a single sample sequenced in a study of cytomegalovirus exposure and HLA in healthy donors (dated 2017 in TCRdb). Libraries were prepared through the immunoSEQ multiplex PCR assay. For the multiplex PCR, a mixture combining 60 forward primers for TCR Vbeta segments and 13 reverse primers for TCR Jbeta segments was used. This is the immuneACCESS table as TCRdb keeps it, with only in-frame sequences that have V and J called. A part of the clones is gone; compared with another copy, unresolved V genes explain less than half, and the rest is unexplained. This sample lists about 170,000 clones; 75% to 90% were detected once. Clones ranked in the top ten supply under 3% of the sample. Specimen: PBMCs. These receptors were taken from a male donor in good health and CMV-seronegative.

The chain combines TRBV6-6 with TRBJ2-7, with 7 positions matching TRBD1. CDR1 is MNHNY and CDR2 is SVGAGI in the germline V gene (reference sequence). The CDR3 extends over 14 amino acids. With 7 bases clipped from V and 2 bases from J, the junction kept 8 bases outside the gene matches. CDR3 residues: CASTAGQEPYEQYF. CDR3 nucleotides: TGTGCCAGCACCGCAGGACAGGAGCCCTACGAGCAGTACTTC.

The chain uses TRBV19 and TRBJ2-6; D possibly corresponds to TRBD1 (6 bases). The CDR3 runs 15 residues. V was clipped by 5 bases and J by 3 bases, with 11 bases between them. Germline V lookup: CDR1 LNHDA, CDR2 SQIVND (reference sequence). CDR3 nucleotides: TGTGCCAGTAGTGTGGGGACAATTGGGGCCAACGTCCTGACTTTC. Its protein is CASSVGTIGANVLTF.

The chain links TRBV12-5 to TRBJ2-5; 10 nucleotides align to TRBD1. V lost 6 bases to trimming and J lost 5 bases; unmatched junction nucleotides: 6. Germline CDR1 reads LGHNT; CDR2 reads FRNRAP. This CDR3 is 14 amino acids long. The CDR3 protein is CASGPGQGGETQYF. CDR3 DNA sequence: TGTGCTAGTGGCCCCGGACAGGGGGGGGAGACCCAGTACTTC.

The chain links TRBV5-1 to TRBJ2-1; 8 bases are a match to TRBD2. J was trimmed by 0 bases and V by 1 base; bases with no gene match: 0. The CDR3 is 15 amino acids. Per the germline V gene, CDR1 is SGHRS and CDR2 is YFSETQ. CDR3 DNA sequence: TGCGCCAGCAGCTTGAGCGGGAGCTCCTACAATGAGCAGTTCTTC. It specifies CASSLSGSSYNEQFF.

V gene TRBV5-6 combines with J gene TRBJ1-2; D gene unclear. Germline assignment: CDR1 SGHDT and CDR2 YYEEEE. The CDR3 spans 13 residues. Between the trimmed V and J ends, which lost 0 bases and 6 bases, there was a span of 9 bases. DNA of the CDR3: TGTGCCAGCAGCTTGGGAGGGCTGGATGGCTACACCTTC. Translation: CASSLGGLDGYTF.

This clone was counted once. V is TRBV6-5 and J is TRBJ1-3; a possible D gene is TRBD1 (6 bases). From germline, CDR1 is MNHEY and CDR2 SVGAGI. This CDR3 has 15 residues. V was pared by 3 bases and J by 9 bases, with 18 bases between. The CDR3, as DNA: TGTGCCAGCAGTTATGGTCGGCAGGGGTCAGTCACCATATATTTT. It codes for CASSYGRQGSVTIYF.

CDR3 protein: CASSLVGVERGEQFF. The CDR3 bases are TGTGCCAGCAGCTTGGTTGGCGTGGAACGGGGTGAGCAGTTCTTC. The rearrangement uses TRBV11-2 and TRBJ2-1; possible D gene TRBD2, 5 bases. There are 15 residues in the CDR3. The V gene lost 3 bases and the J gene lost 9 bases, with 18 bases spanning the gap. Germline V gene data show CDR1 as SGHAT and CDR2 as FQNNGV.

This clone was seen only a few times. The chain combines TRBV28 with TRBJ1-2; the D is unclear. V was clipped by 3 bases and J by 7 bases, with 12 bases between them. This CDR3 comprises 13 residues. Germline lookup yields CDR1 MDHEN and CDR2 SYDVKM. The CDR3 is CASSFSPERGYTF. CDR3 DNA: TGTGCCAGCAGTTTTAGTCCTGAGCGTGGCTACACCTTC.

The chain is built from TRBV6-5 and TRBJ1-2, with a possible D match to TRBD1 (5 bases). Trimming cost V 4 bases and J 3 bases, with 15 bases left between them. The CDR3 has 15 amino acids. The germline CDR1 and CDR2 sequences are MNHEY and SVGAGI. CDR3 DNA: TGTGCCAGCAGTTCGGGGGGGTCCGACCACTATGGCTACACCTTC. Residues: CASSSGGSDHYGYTF.

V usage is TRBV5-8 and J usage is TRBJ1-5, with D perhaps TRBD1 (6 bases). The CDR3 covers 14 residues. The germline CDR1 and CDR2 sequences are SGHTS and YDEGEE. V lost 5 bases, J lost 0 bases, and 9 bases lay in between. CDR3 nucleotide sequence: TGTGCCAGCAGAAACAGGGATAGCAATCAGCCCCAGCATTTT. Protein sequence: CASRNRDSNQPQHF.

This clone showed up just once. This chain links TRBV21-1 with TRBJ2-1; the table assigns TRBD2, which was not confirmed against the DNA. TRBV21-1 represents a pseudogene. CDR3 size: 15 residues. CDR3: CASNPRTSGGSNQFF. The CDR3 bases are TGTGCCAGCAACCCGCGGACTAGCGGGGGGTCCAATCAGTTCTTC.

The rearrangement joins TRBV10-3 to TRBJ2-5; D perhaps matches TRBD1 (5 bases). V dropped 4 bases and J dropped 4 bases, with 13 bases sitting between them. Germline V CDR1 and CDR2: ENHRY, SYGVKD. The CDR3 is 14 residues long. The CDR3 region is CAISGTLWGETQYF. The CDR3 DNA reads TGTGCCATCAGTGGGACACTTTGGGGAGAGACCCAGTACTTC.

CDR3 DNA: TGTGCCAGCAGCTCCTTCCGGGGGGTGGCTGGAAACACCATATATTTT. Translating it yields CASSSFRGVAGNTIYF. The V call is TRBV7-2, the J call TRBJ1-3, with D maybe TRBD1 (5 bases). Germline loops: CDR1 SGHTA, CDR2 FQGNSA. Trimming pared 4 bases from V and 2 bases from J, leaving 15 bases between. The CDR3 length is 16 residues.

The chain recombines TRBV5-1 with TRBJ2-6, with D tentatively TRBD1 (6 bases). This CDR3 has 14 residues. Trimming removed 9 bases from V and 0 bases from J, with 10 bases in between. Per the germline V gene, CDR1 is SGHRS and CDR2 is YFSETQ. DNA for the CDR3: TGCGCCACCAAGGACAGCTCTGGGGCCAACGTCCTGACTTTC. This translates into CATKDSSGANVLTF.

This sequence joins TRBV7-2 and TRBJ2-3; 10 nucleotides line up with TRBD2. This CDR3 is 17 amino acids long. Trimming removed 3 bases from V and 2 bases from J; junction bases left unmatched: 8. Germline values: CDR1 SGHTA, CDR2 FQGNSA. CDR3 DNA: TGTGCCAGCAGCTTGGTTCCCAGCGGGGGGGCCACAGATACGCAGTATTTT. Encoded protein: CASSLVPSGGATDTQYF.

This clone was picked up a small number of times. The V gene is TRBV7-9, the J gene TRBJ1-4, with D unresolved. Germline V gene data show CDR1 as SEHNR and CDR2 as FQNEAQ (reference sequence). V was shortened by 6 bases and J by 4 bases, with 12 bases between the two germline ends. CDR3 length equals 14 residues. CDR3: CASSPRVNNEKLFF. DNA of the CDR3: TGTGCCAGCAGTCCCCGGGTTAATAATGAAAAACTGTTTTTT.

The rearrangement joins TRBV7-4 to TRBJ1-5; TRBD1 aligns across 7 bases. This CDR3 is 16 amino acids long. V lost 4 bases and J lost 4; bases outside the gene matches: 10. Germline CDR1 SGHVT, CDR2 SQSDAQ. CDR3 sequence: CASSWGQLPWNQPQHF. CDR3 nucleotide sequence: TGTGCCAGCAGCTGGGGACAGCTCCCCTGGAATCAGCCCCAGCATTTT.

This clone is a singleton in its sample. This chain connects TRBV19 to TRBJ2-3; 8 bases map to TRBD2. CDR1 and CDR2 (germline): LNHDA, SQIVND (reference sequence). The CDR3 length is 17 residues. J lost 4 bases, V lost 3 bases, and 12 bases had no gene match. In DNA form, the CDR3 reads TGTGCCAGTAGTATCCGAACGGGGGGGAGCGTGGCAGATACGCAGTATTTT. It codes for CASSIRTGGSVADTQYF.

Here the CDR3 reads CATSRDPGSGSPLHF. CDR3 nucleotides: TGTGCCACCAGCAGAGATCCCGGATCGGGTTCACCCCTCCACTTT. This chain connects TRBV15 to TRBJ1-6, with D hard to call. This CDR3 has 15 residues. Trimming took 0 bases from V and 9 from J, leaving 12 bases between them. Germline CDR1 reads LNHNV; CDR2 reads YYDKDF (reference sequence).